The 7 T cell receptor beta chains below come from one sample, sequenced in a study of T cells after yellow fever vaccination (dated by TCRdb to the late 2010s). According to the study, the label for this sample's treatment or condition signals: live attenuated yellow fever vaccine strain. Libraries were constructed by 5' RACE. The data were produced on an Illumina HiSeq 2500. In TCRdb, the public reads were trimmed at Q25 with fastp and aligned with MiXCR, with productive beta chains retained. Every entry covers one CDR3 protein and lists the most common genes and DNA from its rows. The sample table contains 230,000 or so distinct CDR3 sequences; only one count was recorded for less than 7.5% of them. Roughly 1% of the sample is held by the ten biggest clonotypes. This specimen consisted of CD4+ T cells sorted from PBMCs, obtained on the day of the yellow fever booster vaccination. The receptors come from a man aged 25 to 40 who received the YFV17D yellow fever vaccine.

This clonotype was seen only a few times. This rearrangement joins TRBV7-2 to TRBJ2-7, with TRBD1 matching 8 bases. The junction had 5 bases not matched to a gene; V was cut back by 4 bases and J by 12 bases. The CDR3 extends over 11 amino acids. The V gene's germline CDR1 is SGHTA and CDR2 FQGNSA. DNA of the CDR3: TGTGCCAGCAGCTCCGGACAGGGTCCGTACTTC. This codes for CASSSGQGPYF.

This clonotype turned up a few times. The chain employs TRBV7-3 and TRBJ1-1; D call uncertain. Germline V gives CDR1 SGHTA, CDR2 FQGTGA. The CDR3 has 13 amino acids. V was cut by 5 bases and J by 3 bases, with 10 bases left in between. The CDR3 reads CASSRTTDTEAFF. For the CDR3, the DNA is TGTGCCAGCAGCCGAACCACCGACACTGAAGCTTTCTTT.

The chain links TRBV9 to TRBJ2-4; 9 bases fit TRBD2. This CDR3 comprises 16 residues. V gave up 4 bases and J gave up 1 base; unmatched junction bases: 6. Germline V lookup: CDR1 SGDLS, CDR2 YYNGEE. The CDR3 region has the DNA TGTGCCAGCAGCACTGGGACTAGCTTTGCCAAAAACATTCAGTACTTC. Encoded protein: CASSTGTSFAKNIQYF.

This clonotype was seen more than once but under ten times. The chain links TRBV19 to TRBJ2-1; possibly TRBD2 for D (6 bases). CDR1 is LNHDA and CDR2 is SQIVND in the germline V gene (reference sequence). Trimming took off 5 bases at V and 9 bases at J, with 11 bases between the two ends. CDR3 length: 12 amino acids. The CDR3 loop is CASSFLAAEQFF. The DNA of the CDR3 is TGTGCCAGTAGTTTTTTAGCGGCTGAGCAGTTCTTC.

In this sample, this clonotype turned up a few times. The chain carries TRBV20-1 and TRBJ2-7; 9 nucleotides match TRBD1. The CDR3 sequence is 15 residues long. The V and J ends lost 5 bases and 2 bases, in that order; junction bases with no gene match: 10. In germline, CDR1 is DFQATT, CDR2 SNEGSKA (reference sequence). The CDR3 protein is CSAVPGQGSPYEQYF. Written as DNA, the CDR3 is TGCAGTGCTGTCCCCGGACAGGGGTCCCCCTACGAGCAGTACTTC.

This clonotype showed up many times. The V and J genes are TRBV6-1 and TRBJ2-3; D is possibly TRBD2 (6 bases). V gave up 6 bases and J gave up 0 bases, with 16 bases separating them. This CDR3 region has 16 residues. Germline V gene sequence: CDR1 MNHNS, CDR2 SASEGT. The CDR3 here is CASSPSLAHSTDTQYF. The DNA of the CDR3 is TGTGCCAGCAGCCCCTCCCTAGCGCACAGCACAGATACGCAGTATTTT.

This clonotype came up a few times. J is TRBJ2-7 and V is TRBV7-8, with TRBD2 matching over 9 bases. Germline V lookup: CDR1 SGHVS, CDR2 FQNEAQ. The CDR3 has 15 amino acids. V lost 5 bases, J lost 4 bases, and 9 bases stayed unmatched. The CDR3 nucleotides are TGTGCCAGCAGCCCAGCTGCGGGAGGGCCGTACGAGCAGTACTTC. This sequence encodes CASSPAAGGPYEQYF. The full variable domain, in which reference TRBV7-8 and TRBJ2-7 provide the parts outside the CDR3, is GAGVSQSPRYKVAKRGQDVALRCDPISGHVSLFWYQQALGQGPEFLTYFQNEAQLDKSGLPSDRFFAERPEGSVSTLKIQRTQQEDSAVYLCASSPAAGGPYEQYFGPGTRLTVT.